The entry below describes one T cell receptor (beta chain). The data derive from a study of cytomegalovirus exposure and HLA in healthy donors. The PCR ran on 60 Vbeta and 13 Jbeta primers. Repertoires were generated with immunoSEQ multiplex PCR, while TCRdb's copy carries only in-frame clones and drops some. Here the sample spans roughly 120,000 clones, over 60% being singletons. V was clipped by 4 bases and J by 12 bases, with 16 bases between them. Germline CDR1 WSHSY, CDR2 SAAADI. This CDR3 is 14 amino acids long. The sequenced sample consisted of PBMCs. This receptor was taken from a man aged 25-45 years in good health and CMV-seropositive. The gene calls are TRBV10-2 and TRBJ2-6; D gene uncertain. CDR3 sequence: CASSVDNPSGVLTF. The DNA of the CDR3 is TGCGCCAGCAGTGTTGACAACCCGTCAGGCGTCCTGACTTTC.